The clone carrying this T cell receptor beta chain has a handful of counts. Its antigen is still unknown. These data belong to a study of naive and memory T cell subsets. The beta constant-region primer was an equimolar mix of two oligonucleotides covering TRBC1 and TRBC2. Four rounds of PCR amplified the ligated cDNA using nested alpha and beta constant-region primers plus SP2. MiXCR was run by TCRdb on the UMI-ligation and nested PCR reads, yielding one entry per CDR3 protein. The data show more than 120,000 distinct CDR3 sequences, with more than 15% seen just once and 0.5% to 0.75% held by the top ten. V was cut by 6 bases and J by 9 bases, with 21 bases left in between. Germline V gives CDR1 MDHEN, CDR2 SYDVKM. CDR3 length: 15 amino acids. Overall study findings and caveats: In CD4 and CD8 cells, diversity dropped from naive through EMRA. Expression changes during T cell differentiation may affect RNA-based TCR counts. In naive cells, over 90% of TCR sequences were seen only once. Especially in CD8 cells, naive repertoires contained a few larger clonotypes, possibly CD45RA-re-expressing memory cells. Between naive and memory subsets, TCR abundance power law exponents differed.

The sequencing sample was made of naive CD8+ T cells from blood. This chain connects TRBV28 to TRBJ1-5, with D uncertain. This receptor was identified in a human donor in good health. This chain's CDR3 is CASRLTWGGISPQHF. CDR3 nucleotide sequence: TGTGCCAGCAGACTGACTTGGGGAGGGATATCGCCCCAGCATTTT.